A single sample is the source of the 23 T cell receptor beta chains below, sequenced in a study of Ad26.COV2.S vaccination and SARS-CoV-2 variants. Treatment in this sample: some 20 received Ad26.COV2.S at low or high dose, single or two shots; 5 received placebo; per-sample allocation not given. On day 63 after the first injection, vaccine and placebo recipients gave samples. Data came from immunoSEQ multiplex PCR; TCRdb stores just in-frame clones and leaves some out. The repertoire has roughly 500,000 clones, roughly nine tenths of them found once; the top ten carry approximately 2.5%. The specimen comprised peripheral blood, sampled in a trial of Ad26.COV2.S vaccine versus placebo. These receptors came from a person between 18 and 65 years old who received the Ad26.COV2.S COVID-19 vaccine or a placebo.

The CDR3 DNA reads as TGCGCCAGCAGCCAGGCCCATTGGGGGGATGAGCAGTTCTTC. Translating gives CASSQAHWGDEQFF. This chain connects TRBV4-3 to TRBJ2-1, with a weak D call TRBD2 (6 bases). The CDR3 covers 14 residues. Trimming left V 3 bases short and J 8 bases short, with 14 bases between. Germline CDR1 and CDR2: LGHNA and YSLEER.

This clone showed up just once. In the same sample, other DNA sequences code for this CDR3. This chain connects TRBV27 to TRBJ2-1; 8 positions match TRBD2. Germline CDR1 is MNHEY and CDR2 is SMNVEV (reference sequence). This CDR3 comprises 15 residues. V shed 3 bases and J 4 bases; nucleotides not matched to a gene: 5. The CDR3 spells CASSFRAGVYNEQFF. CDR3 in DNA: TGTGCCAGCAGTTTTCGAGCGGGGGTGTACAATGAGCAGTTCTTC.

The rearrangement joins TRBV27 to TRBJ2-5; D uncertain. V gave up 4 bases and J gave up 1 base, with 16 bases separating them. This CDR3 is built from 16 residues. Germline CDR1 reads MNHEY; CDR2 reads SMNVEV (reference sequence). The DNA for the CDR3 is TGTGCCAGCAGTTCATCCGTTCAGTGGGGCCAAGAGACCCAGTACTTC. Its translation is CASSSSVQWGQETQYF.

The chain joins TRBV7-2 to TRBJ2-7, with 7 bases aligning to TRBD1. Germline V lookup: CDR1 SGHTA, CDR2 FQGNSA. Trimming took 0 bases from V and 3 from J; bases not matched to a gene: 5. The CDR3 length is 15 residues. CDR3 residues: CASSLASRQGYEQYF. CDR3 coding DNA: TGTGCCAGCAGCTTAGCGTCGAGACAGGGCTACGAGCAGTACTTC.

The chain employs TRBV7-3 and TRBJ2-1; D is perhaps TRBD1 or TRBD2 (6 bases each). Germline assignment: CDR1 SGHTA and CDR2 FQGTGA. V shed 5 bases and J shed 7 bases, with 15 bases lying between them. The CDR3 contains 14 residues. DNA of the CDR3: TGTGCCAGCAGCCCCCAGGGGACTCGGAATGAGCAGTTCTTC. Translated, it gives CASSPQGTRNEQFF.

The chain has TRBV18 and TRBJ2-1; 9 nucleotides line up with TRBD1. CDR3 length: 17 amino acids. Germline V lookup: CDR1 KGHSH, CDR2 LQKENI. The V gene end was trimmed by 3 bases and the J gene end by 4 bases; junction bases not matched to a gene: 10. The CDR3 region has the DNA TGTGCCAGCTCACCGCCCGGGGGGACAGGGAGATACAATGAGCAGTTCTTC. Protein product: CASSPPGGTGRYNEQFF.

CDR3 bases: TGTGCCAGCAGCTTCTCTAGCGGGGGGGGCCTGGGGCAGTTCTTC. Translating gives CASSFSSGGGLGQFF. The gene calls are TRBV7-2 and TRBJ2-1; 12 bases match TRBD2. With V trimmed by 3 bases and J by 12 bases, 9 bases remained unmatched. This CDR3 region has 15 residues. Germline V gives CDR1 SGHTA, CDR2 FQGNSA.

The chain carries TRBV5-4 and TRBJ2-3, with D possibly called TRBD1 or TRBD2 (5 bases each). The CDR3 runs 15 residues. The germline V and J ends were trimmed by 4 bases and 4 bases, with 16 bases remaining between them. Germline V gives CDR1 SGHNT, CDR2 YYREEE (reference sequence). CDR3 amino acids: CASSAGTQRADTQYF. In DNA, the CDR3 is TGTGCCAGCAGCGCCGGGACCCAGAGGGCAGATACGCAGTATTTT.

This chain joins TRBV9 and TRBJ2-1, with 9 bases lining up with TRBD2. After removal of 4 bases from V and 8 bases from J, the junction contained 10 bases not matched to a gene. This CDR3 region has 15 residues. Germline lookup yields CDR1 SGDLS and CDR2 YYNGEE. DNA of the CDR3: TGTGCCAGCAGCAGAGCTAGCGGGATTCGCGATGAGCAGTTCTTC. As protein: CASSRASGIRDEQFF.

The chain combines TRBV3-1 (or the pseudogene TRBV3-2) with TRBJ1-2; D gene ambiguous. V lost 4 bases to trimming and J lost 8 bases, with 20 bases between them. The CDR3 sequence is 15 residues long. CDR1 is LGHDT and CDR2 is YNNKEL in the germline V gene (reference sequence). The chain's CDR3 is CASSLILGSSGGYTF. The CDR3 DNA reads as TGTGCCAGCAGCCTCATCCTGGGCTCTTCGGGGGGCTACACCTTC.

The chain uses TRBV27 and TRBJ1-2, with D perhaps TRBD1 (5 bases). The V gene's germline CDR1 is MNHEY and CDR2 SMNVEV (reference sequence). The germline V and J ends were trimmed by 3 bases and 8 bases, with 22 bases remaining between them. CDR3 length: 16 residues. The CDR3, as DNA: TGTGCCAGCAGTTTGGGTGGAGGGGCCCTCCCTAGGGGCTACACCTTC. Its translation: CASSLGGGALPRGYTF.

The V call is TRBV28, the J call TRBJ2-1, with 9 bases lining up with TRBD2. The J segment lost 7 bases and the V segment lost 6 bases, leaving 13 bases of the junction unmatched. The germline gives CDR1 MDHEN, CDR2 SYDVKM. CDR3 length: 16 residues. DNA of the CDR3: TGTGCCAGCAGCTTTGGGAGCGGGGGGCCAGTGAATGAGCAGTTCTTC. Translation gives CASSFGSGGPVNEQFF.

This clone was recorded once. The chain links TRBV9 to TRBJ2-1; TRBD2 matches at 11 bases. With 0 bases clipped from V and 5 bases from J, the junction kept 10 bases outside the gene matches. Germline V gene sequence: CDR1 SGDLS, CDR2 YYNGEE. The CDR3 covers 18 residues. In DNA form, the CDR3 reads TGTGCCAGCAGCGTAGCGGGCACTAGCGGGGGTCCGGACAATGAGCAGTTCTTC. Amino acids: CASSVAGTSGGPDNEQFF.

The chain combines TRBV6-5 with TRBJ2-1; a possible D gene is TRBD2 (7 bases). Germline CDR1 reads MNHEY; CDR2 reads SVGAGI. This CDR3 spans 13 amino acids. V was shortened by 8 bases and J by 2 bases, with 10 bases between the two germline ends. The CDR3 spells CASGGAPYNEQFF. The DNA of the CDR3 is TGTGCCAGCGGGGGGGCCCCCTACAATGAGCAGTTCTTC.

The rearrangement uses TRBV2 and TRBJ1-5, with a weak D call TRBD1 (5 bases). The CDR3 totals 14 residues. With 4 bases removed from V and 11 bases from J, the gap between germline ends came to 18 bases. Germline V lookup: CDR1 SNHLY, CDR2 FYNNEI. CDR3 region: CASSGDLTTSSQHF. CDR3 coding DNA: TGTGCCAGCAGTGGGGACCTGACTACGTCCTCCCAGCATTTT.

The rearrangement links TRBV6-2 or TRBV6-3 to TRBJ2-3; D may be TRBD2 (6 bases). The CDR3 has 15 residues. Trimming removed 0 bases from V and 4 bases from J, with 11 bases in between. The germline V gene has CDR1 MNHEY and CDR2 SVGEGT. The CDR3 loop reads CASSYSRLVADTQYF. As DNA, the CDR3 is TGTGCCAGCAGTTACTCACGACTAGTGGCAGATACGCAGTATTTT.

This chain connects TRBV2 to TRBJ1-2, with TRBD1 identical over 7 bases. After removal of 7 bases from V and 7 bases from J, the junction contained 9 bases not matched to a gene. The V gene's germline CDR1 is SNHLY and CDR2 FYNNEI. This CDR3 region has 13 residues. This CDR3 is CASTYDRVGGYTF. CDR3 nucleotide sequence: TGTGCCAGCACCTATGACAGGGTTGGTGGCTACACCTTC.

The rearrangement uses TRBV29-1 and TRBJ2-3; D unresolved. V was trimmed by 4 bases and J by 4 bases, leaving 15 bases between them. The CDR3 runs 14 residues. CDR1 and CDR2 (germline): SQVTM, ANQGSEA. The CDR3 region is CSVVVRTWADTQYF. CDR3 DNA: TGCAGCGTTGTTGTCAGGACCTGGGCAGATACGCAGTATTTT.

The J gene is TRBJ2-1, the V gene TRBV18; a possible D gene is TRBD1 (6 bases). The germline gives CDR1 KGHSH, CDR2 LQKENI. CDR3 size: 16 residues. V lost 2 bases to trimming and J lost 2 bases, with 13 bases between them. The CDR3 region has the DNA TGTGCCAGCTCACCATCGGGCGCAGGGGCCTACAATGAGCAGTTCTTC. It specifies CASSPSGAGAYNEQFF.

The CDR3 reads CASRVGLAYYEQYV. Written as DNA, the CDR3 is TGTGCCAGCAGGGTAGGACTCGCCTACTACGAGCAGTACGTC. The rearrangement uses TRBV2 and TRBJ2-7; D is perhaps TRBD2 (5 bases). The CDR3 totals 14 residues. CDR1 SNHLY and CDR2 FYNNEI come from the germline V gene. Trimming removed 6 bases at V and 3 bases at J, with 15 bases between.

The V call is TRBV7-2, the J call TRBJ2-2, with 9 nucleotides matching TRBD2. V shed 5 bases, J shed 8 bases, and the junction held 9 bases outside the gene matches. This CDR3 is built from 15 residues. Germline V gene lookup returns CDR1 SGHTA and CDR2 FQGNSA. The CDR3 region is CASSRTSARGGELFF. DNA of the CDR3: TGTGCCAGCAGCCGGACTAGCGCTAGAGGTGGGGAGCTGTTTTTT.

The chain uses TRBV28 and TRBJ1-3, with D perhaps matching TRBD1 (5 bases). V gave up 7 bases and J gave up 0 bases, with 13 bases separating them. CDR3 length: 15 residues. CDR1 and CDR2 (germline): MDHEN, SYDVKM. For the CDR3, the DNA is TGTGCCAGCACACTTCGAGGGGCCTCTGGAAACACCATATATTTT. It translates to CASTLRGASGNTIYF.

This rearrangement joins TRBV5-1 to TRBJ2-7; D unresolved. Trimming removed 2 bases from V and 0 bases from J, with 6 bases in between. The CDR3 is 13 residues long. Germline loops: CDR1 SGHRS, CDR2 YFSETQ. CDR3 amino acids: CASSLPNSYEQYF. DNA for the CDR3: TGCGCCAGCAGCTTACCTAACTCCTACGAGCAGTACTTC.